This T cell receptor beta chain was sequenced during a study of T cells in Graves' hyperthyroidism and ophthalmopathy (dated by TCRdb to the late 2010s). With regard to the full study: Peripheral blood samples were taken at initial diagnosis, before any treatment was given. According to the paper, TCR Vbeta CDR3 sequencing was carried out on roughly 130 peripheral blood samples, which came from under 50 ophthalmopathy, approximately 72 hyperthyroidism and roughly 17 progressor patients. After sampling, hyperthyroidism patients received methimazole starting at 30 mg daily, and ophthalmopathy patients received high-dose intravenous methylprednisolone. The 85 to 100 discovery patients were randomly split 7:3 into training and test sets. Prospective prediction of ophthalmopathy was tested in an independent validation cohort consisting of 18 to 20 hyperthyroidism patients and approximately 16 patients who later progressed to ophthalmopathy. The study also compared thyroid tissue and blood T-cell repertoires from a handful of Graves' hyperthyroidism patients. A discovery cohort of about a hundred patients, about 40 with Graves' ophthalmopathy and 57 with stable Graves' hyperthyroidism, was used to find distinguishing TCR V-J signatures.

In the ophthalmopathy patients, disease was moderately to severely active, with a Clinical Activity Score of 3 or more, a NOSPECS grade of 4 or more, and a duration of less than 3 months. Patients with uncontrolled infections, other autoimmune diseases, pregnancy or lactation were excluded. Clinical symptoms, serum thyroxine and TRAb, thyroid ultrasound, and orbital computed tomography formed the basis for the diagnoses. PBMCs were isolated from more than 9 ml of fresh peripheral blood by Ficoll-Paque density gradient centrifugation. Total RNA was extracted with Trizol reagent, and quality was checked on an Agilent 2100 Bioanalyzer. The cysteine opens and the phenylalanine closes a CDR3 of 14 amino acids. Only the CDR3 part of the read is kept: 42 bases, read in frame from the first base. Cut back by 5 bases and 4 bases, the V and J ends lie 14 bases apart. CDR1 and CDR2 were assigned from the germline V gene as SGHRS and YFSETQ.

Overall study results and their limits: No statistical method was used to fix the sample size in advance, and group allocation was not hidden from the investigators. Blood samples also contained most of the expanded thyroid clonotypes (frequency above 0.001), which suggests that blood repertoires may reflect thyroid immune responses. A 13 V-J signature model separated ophthalmopathy from stable hyperthyroidism, with roughly 88% sensitivity and just under 84% specificity in cross-validation and 80%/75% in testing. During validation, the model predicted progression to ophthalmopathy a median of approximately 6.5 months ahead of onset, with roughly 65% sensitivity and roughly 72% specificity.

For this clonotype: The clone's antigen remains unknown. No clone much larger than this one lies a single base away; base qualities are absent.

The TCR beta CDR3 regions were amplified from the RNA transcripts. The first round of RT-PCR for the TCR CDR3 was performed with the HTBI primer set and the Qiagen OneStep RT-PCR kit. A second multiplex PCR round built the libraries, followed by size selection and purification. Libraries were sequenced paired-end with 100 bp reads on an Illumina HiSeq2000. The source study handled its data this way. SOAPnuke was used to process the raw data, removing reads that contained adapters or uncalled bases, had a mean Phred below 15, or lacked an exact match to the constant primer or identifier. COPE v1.2.5 was used to merge the high-quality paired reads, and each unique nucleotide sequence was defined as a clonotype. Clonotypes were aligned to IMGT TRBV, TRBD and TRBJ reference segments using MiTCR v1.1. Only V-J combinations with frequency above 0.0001, covering 99.2% of repertoires, were analysed. The TCS score was defined as the ratio of F50 (clonal expansion) to E x V (chaos), calculated using BLOSUM62-based TCRdist between CDR3 peptides within each V-J. Welch's t-statistics and random forest reduced approximately 520 V-J features to about 13, which were used in a naive Bayes classifier (R e1071). In TCRdb, the public reads were trimmed at Q25 with fastp and aligned with MiXCR, with productive beta chains retained. Duplicate CDR3 protein sequences are folded into a single record with the most common DNA and genes. TCRdb's processing, not the authors' own work, is the source of the V and J calls. A total of around 600,000 distinct CDR3 sequences appear in this sample, approximately 15% of them only once. The ten largest account for roughly 3% of the sample.

The origin of this receptor is a woman aged 40 to 50 with Graves' ophthalmopathy. The chain is encoded by TRBV5-1 joined to TRBJ2-3, with a weak D call of TRBD1 (5 bases match). The specimen was blood. At the DNA level, the sequence is TGCGCCAGCAGTTCCCCAGGGTATGCAGATACGCAGTATTTT. Its coded protein is CASSSPGYADTQYF.